Each of the 15 T cell receptor beta chains below was sequenced from the same sample in a study of blood T cells in healthy people across ages. Sample-barcoded 5' priming and a J-beta primer mix drove a second PCR of roughly 6 to 12 cycles. From the 5' RACE reads, TCRdb called clonotypes with MiXCR, one entry per CDR3 protein. The sample contains approximately 900,000 distinct CDR3 sequences, 45% to 50% of which appear only once. Sequenced input: blood. Source of these receptors: a man aged 25-40 years in good health.

For this clonotype: At one end the junction does not follow the germline gene, possibly because of a read error. The genes are TRBV6-1 and TRBJ2-7; 12 bases agree with TRBD1. CDR1 and CDR2 (germline): MNHNS, SASEGT. The CDR3 is made up of 16 amino acids. Here the CDR3 DNA reads TGTGCCAGCAGTGAATACGGGACAGGGGGCTCCCACGAGCAGTACTTC. It translates to CASSEYGTGGSHEQYF.

Concerning this clonotype: Compared with germline, one end of the junction differs, possibly owing to a read error. The CDR3 DNA follows: TGTGCCAGCAGCCCAAGTCCTAGCGGGGGCTACAATGGGCAGTTCTTC. It codes for CASSPSPSGGYNGQFF. The J gene is TRBJ2-1, the V gene TRBV3-1, with 10 bases lining up with TRBD2. This CDR3 has 16 residues. CDR1 and CDR2 from the germline V gene are LGHDT and YNNKEL (reference sequence).

This clonotype was observed a handful of times. The chain joins TRBV7-2 to TRBJ2-3; a possible D gene is TRBD2 (5 bases). This CDR3 spans 14 amino acids. Trimming pared 5 bases from V and 2 bases from J, leaving 11 bases between. Germline CDR1 is SGHTA and CDR2 is FQGNSA. In DNA form, the CDR3 reads TGTGCCAGCAGCCCCGACTACTACACAGATACGCAGTATTTT. It translates to CASSPDYYTDTQYF.

In the case of this clonotype: At one of its ends the junction is not consistent with the germline gene, which may arise from a read error. The chain employs TRBV6-5 and TRBJ2-7; 9 nucleotides match TRBD1. CDR1 and CDR2 from the germline V gene are MNHEY and SVGAGI. This CDR3 spans 13 amino acids. The chain's CDR3 is CASSDDRGNERYF. CDR3 DNA: TGTGCCAGCAGTGACGACAGGGGGAACGAGCGGTACTTC.

This rearrangement joins TRBV27 to TRBJ2-7; D is uncertain. V lost 6 bases to trimming and J lost 9 bases, with 18 bases between them. The length of the CDR3 is 13 residues. CDR1 MNHEY and CDR2 SMNVEV come from the germline V gene (reference sequence). CDR3 loop: CASSQSLQQRQYF. The CDR3 region has the DNA TGTGCCAGCAGCCAATCCCTCCAGCAACGGCAGTACTTC.

The V and J genes are TRBV5-6 and TRBJ1-5; D possibly corresponds to TRBD1 (5 bases). The CDR3 is made up of 13 amino acids. V gave up 4 bases and J gave up 4 bases, with 9 bases separating them. The V gene's germline CDR1 is SGHDT and CDR2 YYEEEE. CDR3 amino acids: CASSRDRNQPQHF. CDR3 DNA sequence: TGTGCCAGCAGCCGGGACCGAAATCAGCCCCAGCATTTT.

The rearrangement joins TRBV21-1 to TRBJ1-2; the listed D gene, TRBD1, was not tested against the DNA. TRBV21-1 is reported as a pseudogene. The CDR3 sequence is 11 residues long. The CDR3, as DNA: TGTGCCAGCAGAGAGGGGTTCGGCTACACCTTC. It is translated as CASREGFGYTF.

This clonotype appeared a single time. The junction does not match germline at one end; this may be a read error. The chain recombines TRBV6-6 with TRBJ2-3; D not resolved. Germline V gene data show CDR1 as MNHNY and CDR2 as SVGAGI (reference sequence). The CDR3 is made up of 17 amino acids. The CDR3: CAGSYIFHDGATDTQYF. CDR3 nucleotide sequence: TGTGCCGGCAGTTACATTTTCCACGACGGCGCTACGGATACGCAGTATTTT.

The rearrangement uses TRBV19 and TRBJ2-3; 9 positions match TRBD1. Per germline, CDR1 LNHDA and CDR2 SQIVND (reference sequence). The CDR3 is made up of 16 amino acids. Trimming removed 5 bases from V and 3 bases from J; junction bases left unmatched: 9. The CDR3 is CASSRGGQGMTDTQYF. The CDR3 DNA reads TGTGCCAGTAGTCGCGGGGGACAGGGAATGACAGATACGCAGTATTTT.

This clonotype has just a few counts. The V and J genes are TRBV12-3 or TRBV12-4 and TRBJ1-2, with 7 positions matching TRBD1. J lost 6 bases, V lost 5 bases, and 12 bases had no gene match. The CDR3 length is 15 residues. The CDR3 nucleotides are TGTGCCAGCAGTCGTAGAGCCGACAGGGATGATGGCTACACCTTC. This translates into CASSRRADRDDGYTF.

This chain joins TRBV18 and TRBJ1-1, with D maybe TRBD1 (5 bases). Germline values: CDR1 KGHSH, CDR2 LQKENI. The CDR3 runs to 16 residues. Trimming pared 2 bases from V and 2 bases from J, leaving 15 bases between. CDR3 region: CASSPITREVNTEAFF. The CDR3 DNA sequence: TGTGCCAGCTCACCAATTACCAGGGAAGTCAACACTGAAGCTTTCTTT.

This chain joins TRBV9 and TRBJ1-4; TRBD1 matches at 8 bases. This CDR3 region has 14 residues. With 1 base clipped from V and 7 bases from J, the junction kept 3 bases outside the gene matches. The germline V gene has CDR1 SGDLS and CDR2 YYNGEE. CDR3: CASSVSQGAEKLFF. Written as DNA, the CDR3 is TGTGCCAGCAGCGTATCCCAGGGGGCTGAAAAACTGTTTTTT.

V usage is TRBV10-3 and J usage is TRBJ2-1; 7 nucleotides line up with TRBD1. Per the germline V gene, CDR1 is ENHRY and CDR2 is SYGVKD. The CDR3 contains 16 residues. V shed 4 bases, J shed 3 bases, and the junction held 9 bases outside the gene matches. Here the CDR3 DNA reads TGTGCCATCAGTGCCGCACAGGGGCTTATCTACAATGAGCAGTTCTTC. Residues: CAISAAQGLIYNEQFF.

This chain connects TRBV24-1 to TRBJ1-5; perhaps TRBD1 as D (6 bases). The ends were cut back, 4 bases at V and 2 bases at J, with 8 bases in the middle. Germline CDR1 and CDR2: KGHDR and SFDVKD. The CDR3 sequence is 14 residues long. CDR3 in amino acids: CATSERQGNQPQHF. CDR3 bases: TGTGCCACCAGTGAAAGACAGGGCAATCAGCCCCAGCATTTT.

In DNA form, the CDR3 reads TGTGCCAGCAGTTATTCCCCACTAGCGGGTACCTACAATGAGCAGTTCTTC. Protein product: CASSYSPLAGTYNEQFF. The V gene is TRBV6-5, the J gene TRBJ2-1, with TRBD2 identical over 9 bases. V lost 3 bases and J lost 2; bases outside the gene matches: 8. The CDR3 spans 17 residues. The germline V gene encodes CDR1 MNHEY and CDR2 SVGAGI.